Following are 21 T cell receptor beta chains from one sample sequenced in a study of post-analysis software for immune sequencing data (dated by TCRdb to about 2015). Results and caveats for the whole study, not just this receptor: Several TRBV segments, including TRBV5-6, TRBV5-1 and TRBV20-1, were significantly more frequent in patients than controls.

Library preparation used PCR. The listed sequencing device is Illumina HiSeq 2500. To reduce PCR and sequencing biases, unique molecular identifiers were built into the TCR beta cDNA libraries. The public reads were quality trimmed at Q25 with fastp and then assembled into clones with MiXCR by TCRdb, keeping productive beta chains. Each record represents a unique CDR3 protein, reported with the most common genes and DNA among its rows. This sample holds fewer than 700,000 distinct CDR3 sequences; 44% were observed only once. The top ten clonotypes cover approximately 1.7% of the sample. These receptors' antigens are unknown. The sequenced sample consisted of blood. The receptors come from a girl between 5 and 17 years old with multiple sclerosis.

The chain's CDR3 is CSVVDRGVTGELFF. The CDR3 DNA reads as TGCAGCGTTGTCGACAGGGGGGTCACCGGGGAGCTGTTTTTT. The chain has TRBV29-1 and TRBJ2-2; 9 positions match TRBD1. The trim removed 4 bases at V and 4 bases at J, leaving 4 bases unmatched. Germline lookup yields CDR1 SQVTM and CDR2 ANQGSEA. This CDR3 is built from 14 residues.

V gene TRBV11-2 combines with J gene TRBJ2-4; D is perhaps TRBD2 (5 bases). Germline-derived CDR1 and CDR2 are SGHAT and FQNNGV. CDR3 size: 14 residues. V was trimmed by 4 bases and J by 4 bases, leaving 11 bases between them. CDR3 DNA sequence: TGTGCCAGCAGCTCCCCCCGGAGGAAAAACATTCAGTACTTC. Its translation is CASSSPRRKNIQYF.

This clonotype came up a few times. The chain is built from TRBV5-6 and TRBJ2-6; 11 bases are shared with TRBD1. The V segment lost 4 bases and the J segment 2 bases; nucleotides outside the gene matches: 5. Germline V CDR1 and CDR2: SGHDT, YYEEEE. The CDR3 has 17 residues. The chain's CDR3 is CASSQLGQGAGANVLTF. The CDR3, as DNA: TGTGCCAGCAGCCAACTGGGACAGGGGGCTGGGGCCAACGTCCTGACTTTC.

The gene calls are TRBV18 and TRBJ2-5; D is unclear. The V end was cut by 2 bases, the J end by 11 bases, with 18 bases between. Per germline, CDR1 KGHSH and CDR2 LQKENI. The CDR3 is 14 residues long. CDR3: CASSPVGPTTEQYF. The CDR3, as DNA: TGTGCCAGCTCACCAGTGGGTCCTACGACGGAGCAGTACTTC.

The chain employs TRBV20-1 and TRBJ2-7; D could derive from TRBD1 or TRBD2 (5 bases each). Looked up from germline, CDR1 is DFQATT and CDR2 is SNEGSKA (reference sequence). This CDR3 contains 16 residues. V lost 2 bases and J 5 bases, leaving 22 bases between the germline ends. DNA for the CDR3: TGCAGTGCTAGACCGGGGCGTGGGGCGAGTTGGGACGAGCAGTACTTC. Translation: CSARPGRGASWDEQYF.

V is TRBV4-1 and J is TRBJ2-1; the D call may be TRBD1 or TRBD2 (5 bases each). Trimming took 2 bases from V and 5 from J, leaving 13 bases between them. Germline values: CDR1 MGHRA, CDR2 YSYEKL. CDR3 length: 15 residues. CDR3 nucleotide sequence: TGCGCCAGCAGCCAAAAGAGGGGAGAGCACAATGAGCAGTTCTTC. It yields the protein CASSQKRGEHNEQFF.

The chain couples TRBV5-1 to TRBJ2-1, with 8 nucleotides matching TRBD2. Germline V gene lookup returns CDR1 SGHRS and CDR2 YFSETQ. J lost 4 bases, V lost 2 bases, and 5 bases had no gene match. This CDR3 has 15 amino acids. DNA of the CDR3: TGCGCCAGCAGCTTCGGCGGGGGGACGTACAATGAGCAGTTCTTC. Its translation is CASSFGGGTYNEQFF.

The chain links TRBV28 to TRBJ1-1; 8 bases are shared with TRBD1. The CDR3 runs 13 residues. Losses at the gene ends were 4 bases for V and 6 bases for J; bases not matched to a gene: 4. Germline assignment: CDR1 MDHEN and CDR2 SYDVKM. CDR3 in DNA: TGTGCCAGCAGTTACAGGGGGTTATCTGAAGCTTTCTTT. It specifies CASSYRGLSEAFF.

The CDR3 protein is CSASGGGTGNLTRSYNEQFF. DNA for the CDR3: TGCAGTGCTAGTGGGGGCGGGACAGGGAACCTCACTCGCTCCTACAATGAGCAGTTCTTC. This sequence joins TRBV20-1 and TRBJ2-1, with 9 bases identical to TRBD1. This CDR3 has 20 residues. The V segment lost 3 bases and the J segment 0 bases; nucleotides outside the gene matches: 18. Looked up from germline, CDR1 is DFQATT and CDR2 is SNEGSKA (reference sequence).

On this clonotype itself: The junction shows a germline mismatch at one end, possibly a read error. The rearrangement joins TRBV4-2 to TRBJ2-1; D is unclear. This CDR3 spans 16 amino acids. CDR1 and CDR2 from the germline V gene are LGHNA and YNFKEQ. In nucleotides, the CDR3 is TGTGCCGGCAGCCAAGATGTGGCTTTCTCCTACAATGAGCAGTTCTTC. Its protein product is CAGSQDVAFSYNEQFF.

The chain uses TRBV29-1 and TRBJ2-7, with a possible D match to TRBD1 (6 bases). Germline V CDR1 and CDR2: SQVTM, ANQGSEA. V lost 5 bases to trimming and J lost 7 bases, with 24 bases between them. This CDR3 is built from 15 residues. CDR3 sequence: CSVSSTGTPTREQYF. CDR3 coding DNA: TGCAGCGTTTCCTCCACCGGGACACCGACCCGGGAGCAGTACTTC.

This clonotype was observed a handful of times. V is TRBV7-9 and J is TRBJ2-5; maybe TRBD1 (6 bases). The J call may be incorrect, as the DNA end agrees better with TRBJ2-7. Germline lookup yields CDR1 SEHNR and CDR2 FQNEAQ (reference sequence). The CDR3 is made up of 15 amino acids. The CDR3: CASSQADWGPYEQYF. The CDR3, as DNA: TGTGCCAGCAGCCAGGCTGATTGGGGGCCCTACGAGCAGTACTTC.

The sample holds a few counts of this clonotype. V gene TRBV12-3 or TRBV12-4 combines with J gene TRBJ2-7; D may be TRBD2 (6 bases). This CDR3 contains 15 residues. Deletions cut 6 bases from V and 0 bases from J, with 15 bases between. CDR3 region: CASSPERASSYEQYF. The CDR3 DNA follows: TGTGCCAGCAGCCCCGAGCGGGCGAGCTCCTACGAGCAGTACTTC.

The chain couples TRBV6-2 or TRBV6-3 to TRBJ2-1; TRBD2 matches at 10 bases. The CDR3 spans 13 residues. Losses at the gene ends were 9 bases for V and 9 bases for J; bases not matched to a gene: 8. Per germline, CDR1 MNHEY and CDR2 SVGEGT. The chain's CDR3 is CASTYLAGVEQFF. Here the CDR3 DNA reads TGTGCCAGTACTTACCTAGCGGGAGTTGAGCAGTTCTTC.

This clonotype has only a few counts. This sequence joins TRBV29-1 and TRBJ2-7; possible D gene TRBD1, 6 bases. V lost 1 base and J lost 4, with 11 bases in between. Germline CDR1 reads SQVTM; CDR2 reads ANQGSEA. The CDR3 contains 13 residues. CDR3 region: CSVEGTRGYEQYF. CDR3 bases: TGCAGCGTTGAAGGCACCAGGGGTTACGAGCAGTACTTC.

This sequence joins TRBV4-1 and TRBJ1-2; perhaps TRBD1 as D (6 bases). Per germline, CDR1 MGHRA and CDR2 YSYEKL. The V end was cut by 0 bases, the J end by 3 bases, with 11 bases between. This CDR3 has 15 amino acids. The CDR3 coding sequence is TGCGCCAGCAGCCAAGAACAGGGAAAAGACTATGGCTACACCTTC. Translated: CASSQEQGKDYGYTF.

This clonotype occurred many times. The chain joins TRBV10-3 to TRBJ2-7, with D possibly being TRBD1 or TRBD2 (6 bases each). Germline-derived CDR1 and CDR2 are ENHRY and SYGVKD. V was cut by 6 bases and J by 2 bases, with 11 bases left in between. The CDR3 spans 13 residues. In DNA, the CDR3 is TGTGCCATCAGGATGGAGGGGGCCTACGAGCAGTACTTC. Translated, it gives CAIRMEGAYEQYF.

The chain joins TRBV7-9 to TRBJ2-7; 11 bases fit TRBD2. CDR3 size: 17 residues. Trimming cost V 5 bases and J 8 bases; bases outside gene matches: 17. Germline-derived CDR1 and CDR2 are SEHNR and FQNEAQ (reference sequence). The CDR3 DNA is TGTGCCAGCAGCCAATTCTTAACTAGCGGGAGTTGGAGTAAGCAGTACTTC. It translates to CASSQFLTSGSWSKQYF.

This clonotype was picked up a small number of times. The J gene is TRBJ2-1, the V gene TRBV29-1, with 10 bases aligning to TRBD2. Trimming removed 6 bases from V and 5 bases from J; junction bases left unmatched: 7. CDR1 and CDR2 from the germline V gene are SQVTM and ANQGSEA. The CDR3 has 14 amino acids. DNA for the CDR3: TGCAGCGTGGGAGGACTAGCGGCCCACAATGAGCAGTTCTTC. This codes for CSVGGLAAHNEQFF.

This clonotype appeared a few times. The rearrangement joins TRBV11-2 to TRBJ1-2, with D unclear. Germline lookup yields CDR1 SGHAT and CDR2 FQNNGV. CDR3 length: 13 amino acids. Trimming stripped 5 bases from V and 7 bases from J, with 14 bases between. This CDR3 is CASSLGDFFGYTF. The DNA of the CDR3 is TGTGCCAGCAGCCTTGGAGACTTCTTTGGCTACACCTTC.

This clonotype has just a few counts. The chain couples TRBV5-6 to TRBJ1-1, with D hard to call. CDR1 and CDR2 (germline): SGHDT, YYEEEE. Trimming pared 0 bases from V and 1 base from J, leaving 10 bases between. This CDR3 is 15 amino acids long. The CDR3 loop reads CASSLVALGNTEAFF. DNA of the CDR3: TGTGCCAGCAGCTTGGTTGCCCTGGGGAACACTGAAGCTTTCTTT.